These 31 T cell receptor beta chains originate from one sample sequenced in a study of blood T cell repertoires in COVID-19. Repertoires were generated with immunoSEQ multiplex PCR, while TCRdb's copy carries only in-frame clones and drops some. The sample lists under 110,000 clones; around 87% were seen once. Sequencing was carried out using peripheral blood. These receptors were collected from a woman under 40 with acute or convalescent COVID-19.

J is TRBJ1-1 and V is TRBV3-1 (or the pseudogene TRBV3-2); the match to TRBD1 covers 7 bases. Trimming cost V 2 bases and J 3 bases; bases outside gene matches: 6. Germline CDR1 is LGHDT and CDR2 is YNNKEL (reference sequence). The CDR3 runs to 15 residues. The CDR3 loop reads CASSQRNRGDTEAFF. CDR3 bases: TGTGCCAGCAGCCAACGAAACAGGGGCGACACTGAAGCTTTCTTT.

This chain joins TRBV4-2 and TRBJ1-6, with TRBD1 as a possible D gene (5 bases). Germline V gives CDR1 LGHNA, CDR2 YNFKEQ. With 0 bases removed from V and 6 bases from J, the gap between germline ends came to 15 bases. The CDR3 contains 17 residues. The CDR3 here is CASSQDRRSQGNSPLHF. In DNA form, the CDR3 reads TGTGCCAGCAGCCAAGATCGGCGTAGTCAGGGTAATTCACCCCTCCACTTT.

V usage is TRBV19 and J usage is TRBJ1-2; D is uncertain. The CDR3 runs to 13 residues. Trimming left V 4 bases short and J 4 bases short, with 10 bases between. Germline CDR1 is LNHDA and CDR2 is SQIVND (reference sequence). CDR3 nucleotide sequence: TGTGCCAGTAGTACCGAACAGTTCTATGGCTACACCTTC. Its protein is CASSTEQFYGYTF.

The chain joins TRBV5-1 to TRBJ1-5, with D perhaps TRBD1 (6 bases). V was cut by 5 bases and J by 3 bases, with 15 bases left in between. This CDR3 is 15 amino acids long. CDR1 and CDR2 (germline): SGHRS, YFSETQ. CDR3 loop: CASRTGLDFNQPQHF. The CDR3 nucleotides read TGCGCCAGCAGGACAGGCCTTGACTTCAATCAGCCCCAGCATTTT.

The chain has TRBV5-1 and TRBJ2-7; possibly TRBD1 for D (5 bases). V lost 2 bases and J lost 4, with 13 bases in between. Per germline, CDR1 SGHRS and CDR2 YFSETQ. The CDR3 contains 14 residues. CDR3 coding DNA: TGCGCCAGCAGCTTATATCCCAGGGATTACGAGCAGTACTTC. Translated: CASSLYPRDYEQYF.

The V gene is TRBV5-1, the J gene TRBJ1-1; unclear D gene. The germline V and J ends were trimmed by 0 bases and 0 bases, with 9 bases remaining between them. This CDR3 has 15 amino acids. CDR1 SGHRS and CDR2 YFSETQ come from the germline V gene. The CDR3 loop reads CASSLGVSVNTEAFF. Here the CDR3 DNA reads TGCGCCAGCAGCTTGGGAGTCTCCGTGAACACTGAAGCTTTCTTT.

The chain links TRBV4-1 to TRBJ2-4; TRBD2 agrees at 8 bases. Germline loops: CDR1 MGHRA, CDR2 YSYEKL. J was trimmed by 6 bases and V by 1 base; bases with no gene match: 14. The length of the CDR3 is 18 residues. The CDR3 loop reads CASSQGRAAGASRNIQYF. DNA for the CDR3: TGCGCCAGCAGCCAAGGTAGGGCAGCGGGGGCTTCGAGAAACATTCAGTACTTC.

This clone was counted a few times. This chain connects TRBV10-1 to TRBJ2-2; 8 positions match TRBD2. The CDR3 has 14 amino acids. Germline lookup yields CDR1 WNHNN and CDR2 SYGVQD (reference sequence). V lost 5 bases to trimming and J lost 1 base; unmatched junction nucleotides: 0. CDR3 in DNA: TGCGCCAGCAGTAGCGGGGGGAACACCGGGGAGCTGTTTTTT. Translation gives CASSSGGNTGELFF.

CDR3 residues: CASSLGGGQWTGVNQPQHF. CDR3 nucleotide sequence: TGTGCCAGCAGCTTAGGGGGAGGCCAATGGACAGGGGTCAATCAGCCCCAGCATTTT. The chain links TRBV7-2 to TRBJ1-5, with 9 bases identical to TRBD1. In germline, CDR1 is SGHTA, CDR2 FQGNSA. J lost 3 bases, V lost 1 base, and 13 bases had no gene match. The CDR3 extends over 19 amino acids. Drawing the rest from reference TRBV7-2 and TRBJ1-5, the complete variable domain is GAGVSQSPSNKVTEKGKDVELRCDPISGHTALYWYRQSLGQGLEFLIYFQGNSAPDKSGLPSDRFSAERTGGSVSTLTIQRTQQEDSAVYLCASSLGGGQWTGVNQPQHFGDGTRLSIL.

The CDR3 loop reads CAISYQKTGGGEAFF. CDR3 bases: TGTGCCATCAGTTATCAAAAGACAGGGGGCGGTGAAGCTTTCTTT. The rearrangement joins TRBV10-3 to TRBJ1-1, with 10 positions matching TRBD1. CDR1 and CDR2 from the germline V gene are ENHRY and SYGVKD. The CDR3 runs 15 residues. Trimming cost V 5 bases and J 7 bases; bases outside gene matches: 10.

This chain connects TRBV6-5 to TRBJ1-4; 7 bases fit TRBD1. Germline loops: CDR1 MNHEY, CDR2 SVGAGI. The CDR3 length is 15 residues. V lost 2 bases and J lost 5; bases outside the gene matches: 5. The CDR3 protein is CASSYKQQGNEKLFF. CDR3 coding DNA: TGTGCCAGCAGTTACAAACAACAGGGGAATGAAAAACTGTTTTTT.

This chain uses TRBV7-3 with TRBJ2-3; TRBD1 aligns across 8 bases. The CDR3 is 12 amino acids. Germline V lookup: CDR1 SGHTA, CDR2 FQGTGA. With 6 bases clipped from V and 6 bases from J, the junction kept 2 bases outside the gene matches. The chain's CDR3 is CASSQGADTQYF. CDR3 DNA: TGTGCCAGCAGTCAGGGGGCCGATACGCAGTATTTT.

V and J are TRBV11-3 and TRBJ2-7, with unresolved D. The CDR3 contains 12 residues. V was pared by 2 bases and J by 3 bases, with 5 bases between. Germline CDR1 SGHNT, CDR2 YENEEA. The CDR3 loop reads CASSLRGYEQYF. CDR3 nucleotide sequence: TGTGCCAGCAGCTTACGCGGCTACGAGCAGTACTTC.

The chain uses TRBV11-2 and TRBJ1-6; D is undetermined. V gave up 4 bases and J gave up 4 bases, with 5 bases separating them. This CDR3 comprises 13 residues. Germline CDR1 is SGHAT and CDR2 is FQNNGV. DNA for the CDR3: TGTGCCAGCAGCTCGGAGTATAATTCACCCCTCCACTTT. This gives the protein CASSSEYNSPLHF.

This chain connects TRBV6-6 to TRBJ1-1; D remains ambiguous. The germline V and J ends were trimmed by 2 bases and 7 bases, with 14 bases remaining between them. The CDR3 sequence is 14 residues long. CDR1 MNHNY and CDR2 SVGAGI come from the germline V gene (reference sequence). The CDR3 coding sequence is TGTGCCAGCAGTTACGGGCAGTCTAGCAGTGAAGCTTTCTTT. This sequence encodes CASSYGQSSSEAFF.

The V gene is TRBV27, the J gene TRBJ1-1; the D is unclear. V was clipped by 7 bases and J by 1 base, with 13 bases between them. Germline CDR1 is MNHEY and CDR2 is SMNVEV (reference sequence). This CDR3 contains 14 residues. The CDR3 nucleotides are TGTGCCAGCATCTCAGGTCAAGGGAACACTGAAGCTTTCTTT. Its translation: CASISGQGNTEAFF.

This clone turned up a few times. The chain couples TRBV12-3 or TRBV12-4 to TRBJ1-1, with D possibly matching TRBD1 (6 bases). Trimming left V 6 bases short and J 0 bases short, with 8 bases between. There are 13 residues in the CDR3. The CDR3 nucleotides read TGTGCCAGCAGAACAGGGTTGAACACTGAAGCTTTCTTT. Its translation: CASRTGLNTEAFF.

This clone occurred once. The chain employs TRBV9 and TRBJ1-2; 9 positions match TRBD1. The length of the CDR3 is 14 residues. Looked up from germline, CDR1 is SGDLS and CDR2 is YYNGEE. J gave up 8 bases and V 4 bases, and 9 bases lay outside the gene matches. The CDR3, as DNA: TGTGCCAGCAGCCCCAGACAGGGGGAAGTAGGCTACACCTTC. Its protein is CASSPRQGEVGYTF.

The rearrangement links TRBV28 to TRBJ2-7; D uncertain. CDR1 is MDHEN and CDR2 is SYDVKM in the germline V gene. Trimming removed 6 bases at V and 4 bases at J, with 7 bases between. CDR3 length equals 11 residues. CDR3: CASRTNYEQYF. DNA of the CDR3: TGTGCCAGCAGAACAAATTACGAGCAGTACTTC.

This clone showed up just a few times. V usage is TRBV5-1 and J usage is TRBJ2-7; 11 nucleotides match TRBD1. V shed 4 bases, J shed 4 bases, and the junction held 13 bases outside the gene matches. Germline V lookup: CDR1 SGHRS, CDR2 YFSETQ. This CDR3 comprises 17 residues. The CDR3 DNA follows: TGCGCCAGCAGCCTACTCTCGAGGGGGACAGGGGGTTACGAGCAGTACTTC. Protein product: CASSLLSRGTGGYEQYF.

This sequence joins TRBV2 and TRBJ1-5, with TRBD1 matching 9 bases. J gave up 2 bases and V 6 bases, and 5 bases lay outside the gene matches. In germline, CDR1 is SNHLY, CDR2 FYNNEI. This CDR3 has 15 residues. CDR3 protein: CASRGTGMRNQPQHF. The DNA for the CDR3 is TGTGCCAGCAGGGGGACAGGGATGCGCAATCAGCCCCAGCATTTT.

The CDR3 spells CASSSPGVYQPQHF. The CDR3 nucleotides are TGTGCCAGCAGTTCACCGGGGGTCTATCAGCCCCAGCATTTT. J is TRBJ1-5 and V is TRBV6-6; D possibly corresponds to TRBD1 (5 bases). The length of the CDR3 is 14 residues. Deletions cut 4 bases from V and 5 bases from J, with 12 bases between. Germline lookup yields CDR1 MNHNY and CDR2 SVGAGI (reference sequence).

The chain employs TRBV5-1 and TRBJ1-4, with D hard to call. Trimming left V 0 bases short and J 8 bases short, with 20 bases between. The V gene's germline CDR1 is SGHRS and CDR2 YFSETQ. This CDR3 comprises 17 residues. CDR3 sequence reads: CASSLASGGRNGEKLFF. CDR3 DNA sequence: TGCGCCAGCAGCTTGGCCTCGGGTGGAAGAAACGGGGAAAAACTGTTTTTT.

This clone has just a few counts. The chain uses TRBV7-3 and TRBJ2-3; 8 nucleotides line up with TRBD2. V lost 5 bases, J lost 5 bases, and 6 bases stayed unmatched. This CDR3 spans 14 amino acids. The germline CDR1 and CDR2 sequences are SGHTA and FQGTGA. CDR3 loop: CASSPGLAGDTQYF. CDR3 nucleotides: TGTGCCAGCAGCCCAGGACTAGCCGGAGATACGCAGTATTTT. The full variable domain, its missing parts supplied by reference TRBV7-3 and TRBJ2-3, is GAGVSQTPSNKVTEKGKYVELRCDPISGHTALYWYRQSLGQGPEFLIYFQGTGAADDSGLPNDRFFAVRPEGSVSTLKIQRTERGDSAVYLCASSPGLAGDTQYFGPGTRLTVL.

The V and J genes are TRBV4-1 and TRBJ2-7; possibly TRBD1 for D (6 bases). V lost 3 bases, J lost 0 bases, and 12 bases lay in between. The CDR3 has 15 amino acids. The germline gives CDR1 MGHRA, CDR2 YSYEKL. The CDR3 is CASSHTGQSSYEQYF. CDR3 nucleotide sequence: TGCGCCAGCAGCCATACAGGGCAAAGCTCCTACGAGCAGTACTTC.

The chain is built from TRBV28 and TRBJ2-1, with 10 nucleotides matching TRBD2. Trimming at V came to 6 bases and at J to 7 bases, leaving 12 bases not matched to a gene. CDR1 and CDR2 (germline): MDHEN, SYDVKM. The CDR3 sequence is 16 residues long. CDR3 loop: CASRPPSLAGVNEQFF. Here the CDR3 DNA reads TGTGCCAGCAGACCTCCTTCTCTAGCGGGGGTAAATGAGCAGTTCTTC.

The chain is built from TRBV7-6 and TRBJ1-1, with TRBD1 matching 8 bases. V gave up 6 bases and J gave up 1 base; unmatched junction bases: 4. This CDR3 region has 14 residues. Germline V lookup: CDR1 SGHVS, CDR2 FNYEAQ. CDR3 region: CASSYGQGNTEAFF. The CDR3 DNA reads as TGTGCCAGCAGTTATGGACAGGGGAACACTGAAGCTTTCTTT.

The chain couples TRBV5-1 to TRBJ1-6; D is perhaps TRBD1 (6 bases). V was pared by 0 bases and J by 5 bases, with 15 bases between. The CDR3 is 17 amino acids. Germline V gene data show CDR1 as SGHRS and CDR2 as YFSETQ. CDR3 amino acids: CASSLDGGGRNNSPLHF. The CDR3 DNA reads as TGCGCCAGCAGCTTGGATGGCGGGGGCAGGAATAATTCACCCCTCCACTTT. Filled out from reference TRBV5-1 and TRBJ1-6, the complete variable domain reads KAGVTQTPRYLIKTRGQQVTLSCSPISGHRSVSWYQQTPGQGLQFLFEYFSETQRNKGNFPGRFSGRQFSNSRSEMNVSTLELGDSALYLCASSLDGGGRNNSPLHFGNGTRLTVT.

The chain uses TRBV6-1 and TRBJ2-7; possibly TRBD1 for D (6 bases). Trimming cost V 2 bases and J 12 bases, with 8 bases left between them. The CDR3 has 10 residues. CDR1 and CDR2 from the germline V gene are MNHNS and SASEGT. The CDR3 reads CASSERTAYF. The CDR3 nucleotides read TGTGCCAGCAGTGAACGGACAGCGTACTTC.

The chain uses TRBV19 and TRBJ1-3; 7 positions agree with TRBD1. Germline V gene data show CDR1 as LNHDA and CDR2 as SQIVND (reference sequence). The CDR3 loop spans 17 amino acids. V dropped 4 bases and J dropped 2; count of bases not matched to a gene: 11. CDR3 in amino acids: CASSRWTGPTAGNTIYF. CDR3 DNA: TGTGCCAGTAGTAGATGGACAGGACCCACCGCTGGAAACACCATATATTTT.

This clone came up once. The chain combines TRBV7-9 with TRBJ1-3; no firm D call. There are 16 residues in the CDR3. The V end lost 0 bases, the J end lost 0 bases, and 9 bases lay between the germline ends. Germline assignment: CDR1 SEHNR and CDR2 FQNEAQ (reference sequence). DNA for the CDR3: TGTGCCAGCAGCTTAGCGGCCCAGGCCTCTGGAAACACCATATATTTT. It codes for CASSLAAQASGNTIYF. Supplemented by reference TRBV7-9 and TRBJ1-3, the full variable domain reads DTGVSQNPRHKITKRGQNVTFRCDPISEHNRLYWYRQTLGQGPEFLTYFQNEAQLEKSRLLSDRFSAERPKGSFSTLEIQRTEQGDSAMYLCASSLAAQASGNTIYFGEGSWLTVV.